This TCR beta chain was captured by sequencing in a study of blood T cell repertoires in COVID-19. V trimming: 6 bases; J trimming: 8 bases; junction bases outside the gene matches: 6. Germline V gene sequence: CDR1 MNHEY, CDR2 SVGAGI. This CDR3 has 14 amino acids. Clones were sequenced by immunoSEQ multiplex PCR, and TCRdb holds only the in-frame ones, with some missing. The table records 90,000 to 140,000 clones, roughly 79% of them present only once. In its sample, this clone was seen once. This TCR was recovered from a woman aged 70-85 years with acute or convalescent COVID-19. The specimen was peripheral blood. The J gene is TRBJ1-6, the V gene TRBV6-5; 8 bases are shared with TRBD1. CDR3 coding DNA: TGTGCCAGCAGGACAGGGGAGGATCATTCACCCCTCCACTTT. Protein sequence: CASRTGEDHSPLHF.